This TCR beta chain was identified in a study of blood T cell repertoires in COVID-19 (dated by TCRdb to about 2020). General notes on the study: Collaborator samples came from the United States, Italy and Spain and covered acute and convalescent phases of COVID-19. The material from the prospective study consisted of cDNA or gDNA derived from T cells, B-cell-depleted T cells, or PBMCs. Subjects who had been exposed to COVID-19, were actively infected with it, or had recovered from it provided the deeply sampled blood TCRbeta repertoires that made up the dataset. The repertoires were made available in a free public database intended to serve as a resource for research on the immune response to SARS-CoV-2. The samples were drawn from the first 160 participants of the ongoing ImmuneRACE study and from 1,254 subjects provided by 6 global collaborators. The sample metadata nearly always contained a de-identified subject ID, COVID-19 status, age in years and sex. Where available, HLA class I and class II types were taken from metadata supplied by the sample provider and were not determined by assay-based typing.

TCRbeta CDR3 regions were amplified from genomic DNA by means of the immunoSEQ Assay, a bias-controlled multiplex PCR. Per the original workflow: Nucleated cell counts per sample were estimated from amplification of reference gene primers within the assay. Sequence reads were collapsed and filtered to measure the absolute abundance of every unique TCRbeta CDR3 rearrangement. For each sample, productive Simpson clonality was calculated as the square root of Simpson's diversity index across productive rearrangements. Held by TCRdb, this immuneACCESS table contains in-frame sequences only and omits some clones. Under half of the omission traces to an unresolved V gene where checked; the cause of the rest is unknown. The V and J calls and clone size are taken from that table; D and trimming were inferred from the DNA. This sample lists 200,000 to 250,000 clones; about 85% were detected once. In total, the top ten clones hold just under 20% of the sample.

Each collaborating institution followed its own protocols to collect whole blood in K2EDTA tubes. For TCRbeta analysis, collaborators shipped samples as frozen whole blood, isolated PBMCs, or DNA extracted from either of those sample types. In regard to this clone: The antigen this receptor binds is unknown. Per-nucleotide qualities are absent, and no much larger clonotype sits a single base away.

Overall results and qualifications from the work: Clinical and demographic metadata were provided uncurated, with the amount varying by source and participant.

Relative to germline, V is missing 5 bases and J is missing 10 bases, with 4 bases of the junction outside any gene match. Looking up the germline V gene yields CDR1 SNHLY and CDR2 FYNNEI. The CDR3 spans 14 residues, from the cysteine through the phenylalanine. Only the CDR3 DNA stays, 42 bases, in frame from base 1. The TCR sequence derives from a young man with active or convalescent COVID-19. Sequencing was carried out using peripheral blood. The chain links TRBV2 with TRBJ2-1, and 14 junction bases match TRBD2. The DNA reads TGTGCCAGCAGTCGGGGACTAGCGGGGGTAGAGCAGTTCTTC. Translated, this is CASSRGLAGVEQFF.